Following are 22 T cell receptor beta chains from one sample sequenced in a study of breast tumors, draining lymph nodes, adjacent tissues. Each CDR3 protein is one row after TCRdb ran MiXCR on the multiplex PCR reads. The top ten clones hold roughly 1.1% of a sample with under 350,000 distinct CDR3 sequences, 30% of them seen once. Breast cancer patients provided tissue from their axillary draining lymph nodes. Sample: axillary lymph node tissue. These receptors were collected from a female donor with breast cancer. Some clones in this sample may be carry-over from other donors' samples.

There are many counts of this clonotype. This chain uses TRBV4-1 with TRBJ2-7; D gene unclear. Trimming stripped 6 bases from V and 0 bases from J, with 12 bases between. Germline CDR1 is MGHRA and CDR2 is YSYEKL. This CDR3 contains 14 residues. The CDR3: CASRPKLDSYEQYF. The CDR3 DNA reads TGCGCCAGCAGGCCGAAGTTGGACTCCTACGAGCAGTACTTC.

This clonotype was recorded a few times. The chain has TRBV3-1 and TRBJ2-7, with 13 nucleotides matching TRBD2. The V gene's germline CDR1 is LGHDT and CDR2 YNNKEL (reference sequence). The CDR3 contains 19 residues. Trimming took 3 bases from V and 2 from J; bases not matched to a gene: 13. As DNA, the CDR3 is TGTGCCAGCAGCCACCTGACGGACCTGACTAGCGGGAGGCCCTACGAGCAGTACTTC. It codes for CASSHLTDLTSGRPYEQYF.

On this clonotype itself: A much larger clone sits a single nucleotide away, making a read error possible. Because it lacks the conserved phenylalanine or tryptophan at the end, this CDR3 is likely a read error. The V gene is TRBV5-1, the J gene TRBJ2-3; TRBD2 matches at 10 bases. CDR1 and CDR2 (germline): SGHRS, YFSETQ. The junction had 9 bases not matched to a gene; V was cut back by 2 bases and J by 3 bases. The CDR3 covers 17 residues. The CDR3 coding sequence is TGCGCCAGCAGCTTCGGGAGCGGGAGGGCCGGAACAGATACGCAGTATTTA. Translation gives CASSFGSGRAGTDTQYL.

Concerning this clonotype itself: This may come from a read error, since a much larger clone is one base off. V and J are TRBV13 and TRBJ2-7; the D gene is possibly TRBD1 (6 bases). Germline V gene lookup returns CDR1 PRHDT and CDR2 FYEKMQ (reference sequence). V lost 3 bases and J 7 bases, leaving 13 bases between the germline ends. The CDR3 loop spans 13 amino acids. The CDR3 region is CASSLRLRGEQYF. Here the CDR3 DNA reads TGTGCCAGCAGCTTGCGACTTAGGGGGGAGCAGTACTTC.

The CDR3 DNA is TGTGCCAGCAGCCAAATCGACAGCCACTATGGCTACACCTTC. Protein: CASSQIDSHYGYTF. The chain employs TRBV3-1 and TRBJ1-2, with a tentative D call TRBD1 (5 bases). With 2 bases removed from V and 3 bases from J, the gap between germline ends came to 10 bases. Germline V lookup: CDR1 LGHDT, CDR2 YNNKEL (reference sequence). This CDR3 comprises 14 residues.

This clonotype was seen at least ten times. The rearrangement links TRBV20-1 to TRBJ2-4; D remains unclear. CDR1 is DFQATT, CDR2 SNEGSKA, per germline (reference sequence). The V end was cut by 6 bases, the J end by 4 bases, with 10 bases between. The CDR3 runs to 12 residues. CDR3 sequence reads: CSATLGKNIQYF. The CDR3, as DNA: TGCAGTGCGACTTTGGGGAAAAACATTCAGTACTTC.

This clonotype was counted at least ten times. The J gene is TRBJ1-4, the V gene TRBV20-1, with a weak D call TRBD1 (5 bases). This CDR3 has 12 amino acids. Trimming took off 8 bases at V and 3 bases at J, with 10 bases between the two ends. Looked up from germline, CDR1 is DFQATT and CDR2 is SNEGSKA (reference sequence). Here the CDR3 DNA reads TGCAGTACGACAGAAGCTAATGAAAAACTGTTTTTT. Residues: CSTTEANEKLFF.

Note on this clonotype: An end of the junction does not agree with germline; a read error may underlie this. The chain has TRBV20-1 and TRBJ1-5, with TRBD1 as a possible D gene (5 bases). This CDR3 spans 13 amino acids. Germline V gene lookup returns CDR1 DFQATT and CDR2 SNEGSKA (reference sequence). The CDR3 spells CSSRGQGDQPQHF. The CDR3 DNA reads as TGCAGTTCTAGAGGCCAGGGCGATCAGCCCCAGCATTTT.

This clonotype has a count of ten or more. The chain recombines TRBV20-1 with TRBJ2-7; 7 positions match TRBD2. This CDR3 is 15 amino acids long. Germline V gene data show CDR1 as DFQATT and CDR2 as SNEGSKA (reference sequence). Unmatched junction bases numbered 6, after V lost 0 bases and J lost 1 base. The CDR3 bases are TGCAGTGCTAGAGATGGGGGAGCGGGATCCTACGAGCAGTACTTC. Translated, it gives CSARDGGAGSYEQYF.

This clonotype was counted at least ten times. The chain is built from TRBV10-3 and TRBJ2-1, with D perhaps assigned TRBD1 or TRBD2 (6 bases each). CDR1 and CDR2 (germline): ENHRY, SYGVKD. The CDR3 totals 13 residues. V lost 9 bases to trimming and J lost 5 bases, with 14 bases between them. For the CDR3, the DNA is TGTGCCATAAGGGGGGTGGATAACAATGAGCAGTTCTTC. This codes for CAIRGVDNNEQFF.

This clonotype was seen ten or more times. The V gene is TRBV20-1, the J gene TRBJ2-7; the D gene is possibly TRBD2 (5 bases). The germline V and J ends were trimmed by 3 bases and 4 bases, with 19 bases remaining between them. Looked up from germline, CDR1 is DFQATT and CDR2 is SNEGSKA (reference sequence). The CDR3 covers 15 residues. CDR3 region: CSASFVLVGSYEQYF. CDR3 nucleotide sequence: TGCAGTGCTAGCTTCGTACTAGTAGGATCATACGAGCAGTACTTC.

The sample holds many counts of this clonotype. This chain joins TRBV11-2 and TRBJ2-5; possible D gene TRBD1, 6 bases. The V gene lost 3 bases and the J gene lost 1 base, with 9 bases spanning the gap. CDR1 is SGHAT, CDR2 FQNNGV, per germline. CDR3 length equals 14 residues. The DNA of the CDR3 is TGTGCCAGCAGCTTTTTCAGGGGCCAAGAGACCCAGTACTTC. This encodes CASSFFRGQETQYF.

This clonotype was recorded many times. This chain joins TRBV11-1 and TRBJ1-4; D is unclear. The germline CDR1 and CDR2 sequences are SGHAT and FQDESV (reference sequence). This CDR3 is built from 16 residues. Deletions cut 4 bases from V and 0 bases from J, with 12 bases between. Here the CDR3 reads CASSYDGDATNEKLFF. The CDR3 coding sequence is TGTGCCAGCAGCTATGACGGGGATGCAACTAATGAAAAACTGTTTTTT.

This clonotype was seen repeatedly, ten times or more. This rearrangement joins TRBV10-3 to TRBJ1-5, with TRBD1 matching 7 bases. CDR1 is ENHRY and CDR2 is SYGVKD in the germline V gene. CDR3 length: 15 residues. V dropped 2 bases and J dropped 2; count of bases not matched to a gene: 3. This chain's CDR3 is CAISEDREGNQPQHF. The CDR3 region has the DNA TGTGCCATCAGTGAGGACAGGGAGGGCAATCAGCCCCAGCATTTT.

This clonotype was detected many times. This chain connects TRBV5-4 to TRBJ2-7, with D tentatively TRBD1 (6 bases). The CDR3 has 15 amino acids. Germline V gives CDR1 SGHNT, CDR2 YYREEE (reference sequence). V was pared by 1 base and J by 1 base, with 12 bases between. This CDR3 is CASSLIQGNSYEQYF. CDR3 nucleotide sequence: TGTGCCAGCAGCTTGATCCAGGGGAATTCCTACGAGCAGTACTTC.

A word on this clonotype: A read error may be the cause here, since a much bigger clone is one base away. V is TRBV20-1 and J is TRBJ2-7, with D perhaps assigned TRBD1 or TRBD2 (5 bases each). The CDR3 loop spans 13 amino acids. The V gene's germline CDR1 is DFQATT and CDR2 SNEGSKA (reference sequence). Written as DNA, the CDR3 is TGCAGTGCTAGAAGGGACCGTGATTACGCGCAGTACTTC. The encoded protein is CSARRDRDYAQYF.

This clonotype showed up many times. The chain joins TRBV20-1 to TRBJ1-3, with no clear D. The length of the CDR3 is 13 residues. Trimming stripped 6 bases from V and 5 bases from J, with 14 bases between. CDR1 and CDR2 (germline): DFQATT, SNEGSKA (reference sequence). CDR3 residues: CSAGRGGRNTIYF. The CDR3 coding sequence is TGCAGTGCCGGCCGGGGAGGGAGAAACACCATATATTTT.

This clonotype was recorded a few times. The V gene is TRBV3-1, the J gene TRBJ2-3; D is ambiguous. The CDR3 has 14 amino acids. CDR1 and CDR2 (germline): LGHDT, YNNKEL (reference sequence). The V end was cut by 4 bases, the J end by 3 bases, with 11 bases between. The CDR3 DNA reads TGTGCCAGCAGCCCAGAGCAACCTACAGATACGCAGTATTTT. It yields the protein CASSPEQPTDTQYF.

A word on this clonotype: A much larger clone is a single base away; this may be a read error. The final CDR3 position lacks the conserved phenylalanine or tryptophan, pointing to a likely read error. The chain carries TRBV6-1 and TRBJ1-6; 9 nucleotides align to TRBD1. The CDR3 extends over 15 amino acids. The ends lost 4 bases at V and 7 bases at J; junction bases unmatched: 5. The germline V gene encodes CDR1 MNHNS and CDR2 SASEGT. The CDR3 DNA follows: TGTGCCAGCAGTGTGGACAGGGGAAACAATTCACCCCTCCACCTT. Translating gives CASSVDRGNNSPLHL.

Comment on this clonotype: This sequence may be a read error, since a much larger clone differs from it by one base. The chain combines TRBV30 with TRBJ1-2; 9 nucleotides match TRBD1. The CDR3 contains 11 residues. Germline V lookup: CDR1 GTSNPN, CDR2 SVGIG (reference sequence). The CDR3 region is CAWSPGQGCTF. The CDR3 DNA is TGTGCCTGGAGCCCGGGACAGGGCTGCACCTTC.

This clonotype was recorded at least ten times. The V and J genes are TRBV14 and TRBJ2-7, with D uncertain. CDR3 size: 14 residues. The ends were cut back, 2 bases at V and 2 bases at J, with 10 bases in the middle. CDR1 and CDR2 (germline): SGHDN, FVKESK. The CDR3, as DNA: TGTGCCAGCAGCCAACAGTTGACCACCTACGAGCAGTACTTC. It encodes CASSQQLTTYEQYF. Full variable domain (outside the CDR3, taken from reference TRBV14 and TRBJ2-7): EAGVTQFPSHSVIEKGQTVTLRCDPISGHDNLYWYRRVMGKEIKFLLHFVKESKQDESGMPNNRFLAERTGGTYSTLKVQPAELEDSGVYFCASSQQLTTYEQYFGPGTRLTVT.

This clonotype has a count of ten or more. This rearrangement joins TRBV14 to TRBJ2-7; 8 bases line up with TRBD2. This CDR3 contains 13 residues. Germline V gene data show CDR1 as SGHDN and CDR2 as FVKESK. Trimming at V came to 1 base and at J to 7 bases, leaving 3 bases not matched to a gene. The CDR3 protein is CASSQGRLAEQYF. The CDR3 DNA reads as TGTGCCAGCAGCCAAGGGAGACTAGCGGAGCAGTACTTC.